Listed here is a single TCR beta chain. The sample comes from a study of blood T cell repertoires in COVID-19. Germline CDR1 SGHRS, CDR2 YFSETQ. V dropped 4 bases and J dropped 1 base, with 20 bases sitting between them. The CDR3 length is 17 residues. The method was immunoSEQ multiplex PCR; TCRdb's version includes in-frame clones alone and lacks a portion of them. The table includes about 64,000 clones, approximately 90% detected once. Sequencing input: peripheral blood. The chain has TRBV5-1 and TRBJ1-1; possibly TRBD1 for D (5 bases). The TCR sequence derives from a man aged 50 to 60 with active COVID-19. The CDR3 loop reads CASSPKILQDPNTEAFF. CDR3 nucleotide sequence: TGCGCCAGCAGCCCAAAGATCCTACAGGACCCGAACACTGAAGCTTTCTTT. The full variable domain, with the rest looked up from reference TRBV5-1 and TRBJ1-1, is KAGVTQTPRYLIKTRGQQVTLSCSPISGHRSVSWYQQTPGQGLQFLFEYFSETQRNKGNFPGRFSGRQFSNSRSEMNVSTLELGDSALYLCASSPKILQDPNTEAFFGQGTRLTVV.